Shown below are 25 T cell receptor beta chains from a single sample sequenced in a study of T cells in Graves' hyperthyroidism and ophthalmopathy. Authors of the study amplified TCR beta CDR3 regions from RNA transcripts. During a first-round RT-PCR of the TCR CDR3, the HTBI primer set was used. TCRdb reprocessed the multiplex PCR reads via MiXCR and lists one record per CDR3 protein. Counted here are over 400,000 distinct CDR3 sequences, under 25% occurring once; the ten biggest clones make up about 49%. Sequences were obtained from blood. All receptors come from a woman in her 70s with Graves' ophthalmopathy.

V is TRBV11-2 and J is TRBJ2-5; 7 bases line up with TRBD1. The V and J ends lost 5 bases and 2 bases, in that order; junction bases with no gene match: 5. This CDR3 has 14 residues. CDR1 SGHAT and CDR2 FQNNGV come from the germline V gene. The CDR3 region has the DNA TGTGCCAGCAGCAAGGGGGCCTTACAAGAGACCCAGTACTTC. Translated: CASSKGALQETQYF.

This sequence joins TRBV19 and TRBJ2-7; D is uncertain. Per germline, CDR1 LNHDA and CDR2 SQIVND (reference sequence). CDR3 length: 14 amino acids. V lost 4 bases and J lost 1, with 11 bases in between. The CDR3 DNA follows: TGTGCCAGTAGTACCCACGACGGTTCCTACGAGCAGTACTTC. Its protein is CASSTHDGSYEQYF. The complete variable domain, with remaining parts taken from reference TRBV19 and TRBJ2-7, reads DGGITQSPKYLFRKEGQNVTLSCEQNLNHDAMYWYRQDPGQGLRLIYYSQIVNDFQKGDIAEGYSVSREKKESFPLTVTSAQKNPTAFYLCASSTHDGSYEQYFGPGTRLTVT.

The rearrangement uses TRBV2 and TRBJ1-3; possible D gene TRBD1, 6 bases. Germline-derived CDR1 and CDR2 are SNHLY and FYNNEI. This CDR3 is built from 14 residues. The ends were cut back, 4 bases at V and 9 bases at J, with 16 bases in the middle. For the CDR3, the DNA is TGTGCCAGCAGTGGGACAGTCAATTCCGGCACCATATATTTT. Translating it yields CASSGTVNSGTIYF.

This clonotype turned up a few times. The rearrangement uses TRBV20-1 and TRBJ2-5, with D unclear. The CDR3 extends over 11 amino acids. V was cut by 6 bases and J by 2 bases, with 7 bases left in between. Germline V gene sequence: CDR1 DFQATT, CDR2 SNEGSKA (reference sequence). The CDR3 loop reads CSATVQETQYF. The DNA for the CDR3 is TGCAGTGCCACGGTACAAGAGACCCAGTACTTC.

This clonotype was seen repeatedly, ten times or more. V and J are TRBV7-3 and TRBJ2-1, with 7 bases that match TRBD2. From germline, CDR1 is SGHTA and CDR2 FQGTGA. This CDR3 comprises 13 residues. V trimming: 4 bases; J trimming: 10 bases; junction bases outside the gene matches: 7. The CDR3 loop reads CASSSQTSSEQFF. CDR3 in DNA: TGTGCCAGCAGCTCTCAGACTAGCAGCGAGCAGTTCTTC.

The chain combines TRBV7-2 with TRBJ2-4, with TRBD2 as a possible D gene (6 bases). Trimming shortened V by 3 bases and J by 7 bases, and 16 bases separated the two germline ends. The CDR3 consists of 15 residues. The V gene's germline CDR1 is SGHTA and CDR2 FQGNSA. CDR3 in DNA: TGTGCCAGCAGCTTGGCCGGGACTGTCAACAACATTCAGTACTTC. The encoded protein is CASSLAGTVNNIQYF.

The chain joins TRBV5-8 to TRBJ2-2; possible D gene TRBD1, 5 bases. V dropped 7 bases and J dropped 2 bases, with 12 bases sitting between them. This CDR3 is built from 14 residues. Germline CDR1 is SGHTS and CDR2 is YDEGEE. The CDR3 DNA reads TGTGCCAGCCAGACAGCTCGCAACACCGGGGAGCTGTTTTTT. It codes for CASQTARNTGELFF. Combining the CDR3 with reference TRBV5-8 and TRBJ2-2 gives the whole variable domain EAGVTQSPTHLIKTRGQQATLRCSPISGHTSVYWYQQALGLGLQFLLWYDEGEERNRGNFPPRFSGRQFPNYSSELNVNALELEDSALYLCASQTARNTGELFFGEGSRLTVL.

This chain joins TRBV20-1 and TRBJ2-1; D unclear. V lost 6 bases, J lost 10 bases, and 16 bases lay in between. Per germline, CDR1 DFQATT and CDR2 SNEGSKA (reference sequence). The CDR3 covers 12 residues. CDR3 region: CSASDVTFEQFF. The CDR3 coding sequence is TGCAGTGCGTCCGATGTAACTTTCGAGCAGTTCTTC.

In this sample, this clonotype turned up a few times. The chain employs TRBV6-1 and TRBJ1-2; unclear D gene. This CDR3 is built from 12 residues. The ends were cut back, 6 bases at V and 9 bases at J, with 14 bases in the middle. Germline CDR1 is MNHNS and CDR2 is SASEGT. The CDR3 DNA follows: TGTGCCAGCAGCCCTGGACCGACTAGCTACACCTTC. It encodes CASSPGPTSYTF.

CDR3 residues: CASTRDLVPYEQYF. In DNA, the CDR3 is TGTGCCAGCACCCGGGACCTAGTTCCCTACGAGCAGTACTTC. The chain uses TRBV6-1 and TRBJ2-7; D tentatively fits TRBD1 or TRBD2 (5 bases each). V was shortened by 7 bases and J by 2 bases, with 15 bases between the two germline ends. The CDR3 spans 14 residues. Germline V gives CDR1 MNHNS, CDR2 SASEGT.

The gene calls are TRBV7-2 and TRBJ2-5, with D perhaps matching TRBD2 (6 bases). Trimming took 4 bases from V and 5 from J, leaving 17 bases between them. Germline V CDR1 and CDR2: SGHTA, FQGNSA. CDR3 size: 15 residues. CDR3 in DNA: TGTGCCAGCAGCTCAGCATTGTCGGGGAGGGAGACCCAGTACTTC. As protein: CASSSALSGRETQYF.

This sequence joins TRBV6-1 and TRBJ2-1; TRBD2 matches 7 bases. Germline V gene lookup returns CDR1 MNHNS and CDR2 SASEGT. After removal of 6 bases from V and 2 bases from J, the junction contained 7 bases not matched to a gene. The length of the CDR3 is 15 residues. The DNA of the CDR3 is TGTGCCAGCAGCCGATCGGGAGGCGCCTACAATGAGCAGTTCTTC. The encoded protein is CASSRSGGAYNEQFF.

Sample share makes this clonotype medium-sized. This sequence joins TRBV2 and TRBJ2-1, with 7 bases lining up with TRBD2. The CDR3 runs 14 residues. Trimming at V came to 6 bases and at J to 15 bases, leaving 17 bases not matched to a gene. From germline, CDR1 is SNHLY and CDR2 FYNNEI. The CDR3 DNA reads TGTGCCAGCAGAGAAATAGCGGGTACCGGAGGCGCGTTCTTC. This codes for CASREIAGTGGAFF.

This clonotype was counted ten times or more. The V gene is TRBV28, the J gene TRBJ2-7; D possibly corresponds to TRBD2 (6 bases). The CDR3 is 14 amino acids. Germline V gene lookup returns CDR1 MDHEN and CDR2 SYDVKM. Trimming took off 2 bases at V and 7 bases at J, with 15 bases between the two ends. The CDR3 sequence is CASSLAGTTREQYF. CDR3 nucleotide sequence: TGTGCCAGCAGTTTAGCGGGGACCACGAGGGAGCAGTACTTC.

This clonotype occurred a few times. Written as DNA, the CDR3 is TGCGCCAGCAGCCCGCGACTAGCGGGGACCTACAATGAGCAGTTCTTC. It encodes CASSPRLAGTYNEQFF. J is TRBJ2-1 and V is TRBV5-1; TRBD2 aligns across 11 bases. The CDR3 runs to 16 residues. Germline trimming cut 4 bases from V and 2 bases from J; bases unmatched to any gene: 5. Germline CDR1 SGHRS, CDR2 YFSETQ.

This chain links TRBV6-1 with TRBJ1-3; tentatively, D is TRBD1 (5 bases). V gave up 5 bases and J gave up 0 bases, with 14 bases separating them. Germline V CDR1 and CDR2: MNHNS, SASEGT. The CDR3 sequence is 16 residues long. The CDR3 DNA follows: TGTGCCAGCAGTCGGGACGTTAAGAACTCTGGAAACACCATATATTTT. Its translation is CASSRDVKNSGNTIYF.

This clonotype was counted between two and nine times. This chain joins TRBV7-2 and TRBJ2-2, with TRBD2 matching 8 bases. J gave up 4 bases and V 5 bases, and 9 bases lay outside the gene matches. Germline loops: CDR1 SGHTA, CDR2 FQGNSA. CDR3 size: 16 residues. DNA for the CDR3: TGTGCCAGCAGCCCCTCAGCGGGAGCAATCACCGGGGAGCTGTTTTTT. Amino acids: CASSPSAGAITGELFF.

There are many counts of this clonotype. This chain uses TRBV2 with TRBJ1-5, with 9 positions matching TRBD1. This CDR3 contains 15 residues. J gave up 6 bases and V 6 bases, and 9 bases lay outside the gene matches. CDR1 is SNHLY and CDR2 is FYNNEI in the germline V gene. CDR3 in amino acids: CASSVTGGEVQPQHF. The CDR3 DNA reads as TGTGCCAGCAGCGTAACAGGGGGCGAGGTTCAGCCCCAGCATTTT.

Notes on this clonotype: A clone one base away is much larger, so this may be a read error. The rearrangement links TRBV6-1 to TRBJ1-2, with D unresolved. CDR3 size: 13 residues. Germline CDR1 is MNHNS and CDR2 is SASEGT. Trimming stripped 3 bases from V and 9 bases from J, with 14 bases between. CDR3 sequence reads: CASSERPVVSYTF. The CDR3 DNA reads as TGTGCCAGCAGTGAGAGGCCAGTGGTCAGCTACACCTTC.

The gene calls are TRBV11-2 and TRBJ1-2; 7 nucleotides match TRBD1. CDR1 is SGHAT and CDR2 is FQNNGV in the germline V gene. The CDR3 is made up of 15 amino acids. The V gene end was trimmed by 6 bases and the J gene end by 4 bases; junction bases not matched to a gene: 11. CDR3 protein: CASSPGSGGVYGYTF. The CDR3, as DNA: TGTGCCAGCAGTCCTGGGTCAGGGGGAGTCTATGGCTACACCTTC.

The chain has TRBV7-3 and TRBJ2-2; D is perhaps TRBD1 (6 bases). The germline V gene has CDR1 SGHTA and CDR2 FQGTGA. The CDR3 totals 13 residues. V lost 5 bases to trimming and J lost 10 bases, with 14 bases between them. The CDR3 nucleotides are TGTGCCAGCAGCGAACAGGGAGAAACGGAGCTGTTTTTT. It is translated as CASSEQGETELFF. The entire variable domain, with the rest obtained from reference TRBV7-3 and TRBJ2-2, is as follows: GAGVSQTPSNKVTEKGKYVELRCDPISGHTALYWYRQSLGQGPEFLIYFQGTGAADDSGLPNDRFFAVRPEGSVSTLKIQRTERGDSAVYLCASSEQGETELFFGEGSRLTVL.

This clonotype was counted between two and nine times. The V call is TRBV20-1, the J call TRBJ1-2; 11 nucleotides agree with TRBD1. Germline CDR1 is DFQATT and CDR2 is SNEGSKA (reference sequence). V was clipped by 5 bases and J by 4 bases; unmatched bases: 6. There are 14 residues in the CDR3. This CDR3 is CSAGTGTGGYGYTF. CDR3 sequence (DNA): TGCAGTGCTGGAACCGGGACAGGGGGCTATGGCTACACCTTC.

The chain recombines TRBV10-3 with TRBJ2-1; the D call may be TRBD1 or TRBD2 (6 bases each). The CDR3 loop spans 15 amino acids. Germline CDR1 and CDR2: ENHRY and SYGVKD. Trimming cost V 6 bases and J 2 bases, with 14 bases left between them. The CDR3 sequence: CAISGGHQAYNEQFF. The CDR3 DNA reads as TGTGCCATCAGCGGGGGACATCAGGCCTACAATGAGCAGTTCTTC.

The gene calls are TRBV15 and TRBJ1-2, with D maybe TRBD1 (5 bases). This CDR3 is 12 amino acids long. V was shortened by 3 bases and J by 8 bases, with 10 bases between the two germline ends. Germline V gene data show CDR1 as LNHNV and CDR2 as YYDKDF (reference sequence). CDR3 in amino acids: CATSRRGYGYTF. CDR3 nucleotide sequence: TGTGCCACCAGCAGGAGGGGATACGGCTACACCTTC.

This clonotype was observed a handful of times. The chain recombines TRBV7-6 with TRBJ1-5; unclear D gene. Germline values: CDR1 SGHVS, CDR2 FNYEAQ. The CDR3 runs 16 residues. V shed 0 bases and J shed 2 bases, with 11 bases lying between them. This CDR3 reads CASSLAPGERNQPQHF. As DNA, the CDR3 is TGTGCCAGCAGCTTAGCCCCGGGTGAGCGCAATCAGCCCCAGCATTTT.